These 21 T cell receptor beta chains share one sample of origin, sequenced in a study of response to subunit inactivated influenza vaccine. TCRdb passed the RT-PCR reads through MiXCR, listing each CDR3 protein once. The sample carries 650,000 to 800,000 distinct CDR3 sequences, approximately 15% recorded once. Sequenced material: PBMCs from blood, taken around 14 days before vaccination. The receptor set was obtained from a man aged 50 to 59 who received an inactivated influenza vaccine.

This clonotype was recorded a few times. This sequence joins TRBV29-1 and TRBJ2-3; possibly TRBD1 or TRBD2 for D (5 bases each). The V end was cut by 6 bases, the J end by 4 bases, with 14 bases between. Germline V CDR1 and CDR2: SQVTM, ANQGSEA. The CDR3 contains 13 residues. CDR3 sequence: CSVILWGSDTQYF. The CDR3 DNA is TGCAGCGTGATCCTTTGGGGGTCAGATACGCAGTATTTT.

This clonotype was recorded many times. J is TRBJ2-2 and V is TRBV6-2 or TRBV6-3, with 8 positions matching TRBD1. The CDR3 totals 15 residues. CDR1 is MNHEY, CDR2 SVGEGT, per germline. Germline trimming cut 8 bases from V and 1 base from J; bases unmatched to any gene: 6. The CDR3 here is CASFRGPLNTGELFF. CDR3 DNA: TGTGCCAGCTTCAGGGGGCCCCTGAACACCGGGGAGCTGTTTTTT.

The genes are TRBV2 and TRBJ2-5; possible D gene TRBD1, 5 bases. V dropped 8 bases and J dropped 5 bases, with 12 bases sitting between them. The CDR3 covers 12 residues. The germline gives CDR1 SNHLY, CDR2 FYNNEI. The CDR3 nucleotides read TGTGCCAGCCTTAGGGGTCCGGAGACCCAGTACTTC. This encodes CASLRGPETQYF.

This clonotype showed up many times. The V gene is TRBV12-3 or TRBV12-4, the J gene TRBJ1-5; D unresolved. V gave up 3 bases and J gave up 5 bases, with 8 bases separating them. The CDR3 sequence is 13 residues long. CDR3 loop: CASSFGRDQPQHF. DNA for the CDR3: TGTGCCAGCAGTTTTGGAAGGGATCAGCCCCAGCATTTT.

This clonotype has only one observation. The V and J genes are TRBV6-2 or TRBV6-3 and TRBJ2-5; 7 bases map to TRBD1. CDR1 and CDR2 from the germline V gene are MNHEY and SVGEGT. J gave up 1 base and V 6 bases, and 8 bases lay outside the gene matches. The CDR3 has 15 amino acids. The CDR3 DNA follows: TGTGCCAGCAGCCGGGACAGCGGCTTCCAAGAGACCCAGTACTTC. Residues: CASSRDSGFQETQYF.

This clonotype has a handful of counts. CDR3 DNA sequence: TGTGCCAGCAGTTTTAGCGGGTGGGAACTGTTTTTT. Translation gives CASSFSGWELFF. This chain connects TRBV7-9 to TRBJ1-4; no clear D. The germline V and J ends were trimmed by 6 bases and 12 bases, with 14 bases remaining between them. The CDR3 runs to 12 residues. Germline V CDR1 and CDR2: SEHNR, FQNEAQ (reference sequence).

This clonotype was counted a few times. J is TRBJ2-5 and V is TRBV29-1; D gene ambiguous. Germline assignment: CDR1 SQVTM and CDR2 ANQGSEA. Trimming took 5 bases from V and 2 from J, leaving 6 bases between them. The CDR3 has 11 residues. This CDR3 reads CSVIPQETQYF. CDR3 bases: TGCAGCGTTATCCCTCAAGAGACCCAGTACTTC.

J is TRBJ2-7 and V is TRBV15; possible D gene TRBD1, 5 bases. Trimming left V 0 bases short and J 4 bases short, with 13 bases between. The CDR3 is 15 residues long. In germline, CDR1 is LNHNV, CDR2 YYDKDF (reference sequence). CDR3 sequence reads: CATSRDQGKGYEQYF. Written as DNA, the CDR3 is TGTGCCACCAGCAGAGACCAAGGAAAGGGGTACGAGCAGTACTTC.

The chain employs TRBV20-1 and TRBJ2-7, with D maybe TRBD1 (5 bases). V gave up 2 bases and J gave up 6 bases, with 14 bases separating them. The germline V gene has CDR1 DFQATT and CDR2 SNEGSKA (reference sequence). The CDR3 length is 13 residues. The CDR3 DNA reads as TGCAGTGCTAGAAGGGGCACGACGGGCGAGCAGTACTTC. Protein: CSARRGTTGEQYF.

V is TRBV7-6 and J is TRBJ2-7, with 9 bases that match TRBD2. This CDR3 comprises 15 residues. The V and J ends lost 1 base and 4 bases, in that order; junction bases with no gene match: 5. Germline values: CDR1 SGHVS, CDR2 FNYEAQ. CDR3 sequence (DNA): TGTGCCAGCAGCTTAGAGGCTAGCGGGGAGTACGAGCAGTACTTC. This gives the protein CASSLEASGEYEQYF.

This chain joins TRBV20-1 and TRBJ2-6; 9 bases match TRBD1. CDR1 and CDR2 (germline): DFQATT, SNEGSKA (reference sequence). With 1 base clipped from V and 0 bases from J, the junction kept 4 bases outside the gene matches. This CDR3 has 17 amino acids. CDR3 nucleotides: TGCAGTGCTAGAGGGGGGACAGGGCTCTCTGGGGCCAACGTCCTGACTTTC. Its protein product is CSARGGTGLSGANVLTF.

This clonotype was observed many times. The gene calls are TRBV24-1 and TRBJ2-4, with a tentative D call TRBD1 (6 bases). CDR3 size: 13 residues. V was shortened by 9 bases and J by 6 bases, with 14 bases between the two germline ends. Germline V gene lookup returns CDR1 KGHDR and CDR2 SFDVKD. The CDR3 is CATSPQGRNIQYF. The DNA of the CDR3 is TGTGCCACCTCACCTCAGGGGCGAAACATTCAGTACTTC.

The chain has TRBV20-1 and TRBJ1-5; TRBD1 aligns across 8 bases. The V segment lost 1 base and the J segment 5 bases; nucleotides outside the gene matches: 4. The CDR3 is 14 residues long. Per germline, CDR1 DFQATT and CDR2 SNEGSKA (reference sequence). For the CDR3, the DNA is TGCAGTGCTAGAGGGGTGACAGGGGATCAGCCCCAGCATTTT. Translated, it gives CSARGVTGDQPQHF.

This clonotype was recorded a few times. V is TRBV15 and J is TRBJ1-6; D may be TRBD1 (6 bases). Germline CDR1 and CDR2: LNHNV and YYDKDF (reference sequence). The CDR3 runs to 15 residues. The ends were cut back, 1 base at V and 7 bases at J, with 11 bases in the middle. The DNA of the CDR3 is TGTGCCACCAGCAGAGGCAGGGGCATGAATTCACCCCTCCACTTT. This encodes CATSRGRGMNSPLHF.

The chain combines TRBV28 with TRBJ2-7; D tentatively reads TRBD1 or TRBD2 (5 bases each). Trimming took 1 base from V and 5 from J, leaving 15 bases between them. The CDR3 runs to 15 residues. From germline, CDR1 is MDHEN and CDR2 SYDVKM. For the CDR3, the DNA is TGTGCCAGCAGTTTATCGTGGTTTGGGGACCACGAGCAGTACTTC. Protein: CASSLSWFGDHEQYF.

The chain is built from TRBV7-8 and TRBJ2-7; D is possibly TRBD1 (5 bases). The CDR3 has 12 amino acids. V was pared by 4 bases and J by 8 bases, with 12 bases between. The germline gives CDR1 SGHVS, CDR2 FQNEAQ. CDR3 bases: TGTGCCAGCAGCTCGACAGTACTTAAGCAGTACTTC. This codes for CASSSTVLKQYF.

This clonotype showed up just a few times. V and J are TRBV5-1 and TRBJ1-2; D is unresolved. Between the trimmed V and J ends, which lost 0 bases and 7 bases, there was a span of 13 bases. This CDR3 contains 14 residues. From germline, CDR1 is SGHRS and CDR2 YFSETQ. The CDR3: CASSLGPDGRGYTF. The DNA of the CDR3 is TGCGCCAGCAGCTTGGGACCGGACGGTCGTGGCTACACCTTC. The full variable domain, its missing parts supplied by reference TRBV5-1 and TRBJ1-2, is KAGVTQTPRYLIKTRGQQVTLSCSPISGHRSVSWYQQTPGQGLQFLFEYFSETQRNKGNFPGRFSGRQFSNSRSEMNVSTLELGDSALYLCASSLGPDGRGYTFGSGTRLTVV.

The chain is built from TRBV6-1 and TRBJ1-6; no reliable D call. With 6 bases removed from V and 2 bases from J, the gap between germline ends came to 8 bases. Germline V gene lookup returns CDR1 MNHNS and CDR2 SASEGT. This CDR3 has 14 amino acids. CDR3 bases: TGTGCCAGCAGACTAACGACCTATAATTCACCCCTCCACTTT. Protein sequence: CASRLTTYNSPLHF.

In the case of this clonotype: This may be a read error: a much more frequent sequence differs by one nucleotide. V gene TRBV6-5 combines with J gene TRBJ2-7, with TRBD1 matching over 8 bases. The germline V gene has CDR1 MNHEY and CDR2 SVGAGI. Trimming took 2 bases from V and 5 from J; bases not matched to a gene: 8. This CDR3 region has 15 residues. The DNA for the CDR3 is TGTGCCAGCAGTTACAAGGGCAGGGGGCGCAACGAGCAGTACTTC. It specifies CASSYKGRGRNEQYF.

This clonotype was counted many times. The chain carries TRBV5-1 and TRBJ2-7; D not certain. Trimming removed 0 bases at V and 0 bases at J, with 7 bases between. Germline V CDR1 and CDR2: SGHRS, YFSETQ. The CDR3 runs to 14 residues. The CDR3 coding sequence is TGCGCCAGCAGCTTGGGCTTTGGCTCCTACGAGCAGTACTTC. This sequence encodes CASSLGFGSYEQYF.

This clonotype was recorded a few times. J is TRBJ2-7 and V is TRBV6-1, with D maybe TRBD1 (5 bases). The CDR3 is 14 residues long. V was pared by 6 bases and J by 0 bases, with 12 bases between. In germline, CDR1 is MNHNS, CDR2 SASEGT. In nucleotides, the CDR3 is TGTGCCAGCAGGACCGGACAAAACTCCTACGAGCAGTACTTC. Translated, it gives CASRTGQNSYEQYF.